These T cell receptor beta chains were read from a single sample in a study of Graves' ophthalmopathy and Graves' hyperthyroidism. TCRdb independently ran MiXCR on the multiplex PCR reads; one entry per CDR3 protein. The data hold about 700,000 distinct CDR3 sequences, with approximately 39% observed a single time. The material sequenced was peripheral blood. These receptors were obtained from an adult man with Graves' ophthalmopathy. Both conserved end residues are part of each CDR3.

V gene,J gene,CDR3 protein
TRBV9,TRBJ1-1,CASSPTGFDTEAFF
TRBV11-2,TRBJ1-2,CASSLEVRSRHTF
TRBV12-3/TRBV12-4,TRBJ2-7,CASSPRIGTSGAYEQYF
TRBV25-1,TRBJ2-5,CAAMSSDQETQYF
TRBV12-3/TRBV12-4,TRBJ1-5,CASSLYRATQPQHF
TRBV7-8,TRBJ2-2,CASTYHTGELFF
TRBV29-1,TRBJ2-7,CSVEFWTSETYEQYF
TRBV29-1,TRBJ2-1,CSVEIGALDEQFF
TRBV6-5,TRBJ1-2,CASSYFQGNYGYTF
TRBV15,TRBJ2-7,CATSSDQPRDEVAYEQYF
TRBV5-1,TRBJ1-4,CASGGGGKLFF
TRBV7-3,TRBJ2-7,CASSATGGGYEQYF
TRBV7-9,TRBJ2-5,CASSLGNFVQETQYF
TRBV10-3,TRBJ2-7,CASSYNGQGEYEQYF
TRBV7-2,TRBJ1-1,CASSRTGGDANTEAFF
TRBV3-1,TRBJ2-7,CASSFSDSSYEQYF
TRBV9,TRBJ2-5,CASSVGLMNTQETQYF
TRBV7-3,TRBJ2-7,CASSFSEQYF
TRBV11-3,TRBJ2-7,CASSLASGRDIYYEQYF
TRBV10-3,TRBJ1-4,CAISESQSVEKLFF
TRBV12-3/TRBV12-4,TRBJ1-1,CASSRGRLESGNTEAFF
TRBV5-5,TRBJ1-3,CASSLAFLPHRPSGNTIHF
TRBV11-1,TRBJ1-2,CASTFTSDCDYTF
TRBV29-1,TRBJ2-5,CSVERGQETQYF
TRBV29-1,TRBJ2-5,CSVEEEGAETQYF
TRBV9,TRBJ2-5,CASSADRGQETQYF
TRBV6-1,TRBJ2-2,CASRFGQGNTGELFF
TRBV7-2,TRBJ2-2,CASSIPGLADLTGELFF
TRBV5-1,TRBJ1-1,CASSLVYRGKNTEAFF
TRBV29-1,TRBJ2-7,CSASHGQGAYEQYF
TRBV25-1,TRBJ2-2,CASSEGRWENTGELFF
TRBV14,TRBJ1-3,CASSQGGTNPRNTIYF
TRBV19,TRBJ1-1,CASSGQGKGTEAFF
TRBV7-9,TRBJ2-6,CASKEGGFKVLTF
TRBV6-5,TRBJ1-2,CASSYGYSANYGYTF
TRBV5-6,TRBJ2-7,CASSVITTWVNEAYEQYF
TRBV9,TRBJ1-1,CASSVGGFDTEAFF
TRBV10-3,TRBJ2-3,CASRSDRGSDTQYF
TRBV29-1,TRBJ2-2,CSADGGRATGELFF
TRBV6-6,TRBJ2-2,CATPGRDRAFGELFF
TRBV12-3/TRBV12-4,TRBJ2-7,CASSYSGAGTYEQYF
TRBV9,TRBJ1-4,CASSEGGGQEKLFF
TRBV10-3,TRBJ2-7,CAISESGSNEQYF
TRBV10-3,TRBJ1-5,CAISEFTGNGDQPQHF
TRBV7-9,TRBJ2-5,CASGPGLALYQETQYF
TRBV11-3,TRBJ1-1,CASSYTGTGATTEAFF
TRBV7-2,TRBJ2-7,CASSLELTSYEQYF
TRBV7-8,TRBJ2-7,CASRTSGRDNEQYF
TRBV6-5,TRBJ2-2,CASRRLRAPNTGELFF
TRBV24-1,TRBJ1-2,CATSDPRDVYGYTF
TRBV24-1,TRBJ2-5,CATSDHLAESQETQYF
TRBV15,TRBJ2-3,CATSRTSGLVDTQYF
TRBV2,TRBJ1-2,CASTPPGQGPYGYTF